This T cell receptor (beta chain) was recovered during a study of blood T cell repertoires in COVID-19. Study in general: T cells, B-cell-depleted T cells, or PBMCs supplied cDNA or gDNA.

In the original processing: Reference gene primer amplification in the assay estimated nucleated cell counts. Sequencing used immunoSEQ multiplex PCR; TCRdb keeps in-frame clones, though not all of them. Clone size and V and J calls were adopted from that table, with D and trimming inferred from the DNA. Of approximately 80,000 clones in the sample, about three quarters were seen once. Germline V gene data show CDR1 as ENHRY and CDR2 as SYGVKD. Trimming pared 2 bases from V and 6 bases from J, leaving 14 bases between. This CDR3 region has 14 residues. V usage is TRBV10-3 and J usage is TRBJ2-7, with D possibly TRBD1 on 5 matching bases. Sequencing was done on a sample of peripheral blood. This TCR came from a man aged 50-60 years with active or convalescent COVID-19. As DNA, the CDR3 is TGTGCCATCAGTGAGGGGGCCCGTTTCGGCGAGCAGTACTTC. Encoded protein: CAISEGARFGEQYF.